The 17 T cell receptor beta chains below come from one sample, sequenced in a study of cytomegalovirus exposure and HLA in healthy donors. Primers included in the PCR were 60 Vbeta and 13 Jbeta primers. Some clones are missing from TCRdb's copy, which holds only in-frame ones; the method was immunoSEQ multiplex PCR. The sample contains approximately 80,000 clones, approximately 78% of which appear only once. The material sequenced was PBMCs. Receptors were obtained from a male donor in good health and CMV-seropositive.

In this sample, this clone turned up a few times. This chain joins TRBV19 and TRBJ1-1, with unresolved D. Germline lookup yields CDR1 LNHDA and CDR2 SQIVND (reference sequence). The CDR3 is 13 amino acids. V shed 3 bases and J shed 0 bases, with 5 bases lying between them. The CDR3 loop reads CASSINLNTEAFF. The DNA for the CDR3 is TGTGCCAGTAGTATCAATCTGAACACTGAAGCTTTCTTT.

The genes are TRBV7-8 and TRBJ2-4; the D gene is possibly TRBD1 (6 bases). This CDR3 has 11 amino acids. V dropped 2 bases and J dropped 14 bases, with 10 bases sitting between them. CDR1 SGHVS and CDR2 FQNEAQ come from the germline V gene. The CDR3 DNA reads TGTGCCAGCAGCTTAAACGCAGGGGAGTACTTC. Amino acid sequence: CASSLNAGEYF. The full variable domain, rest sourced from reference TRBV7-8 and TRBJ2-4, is GAGVSQSPRYKVAKRGQDVALRCDPISGHVSLFWYQQALGQGPEFLTYFQNEAQLDKSGLPSDRFFAERPEGSVSTLKIQRTQQEDSAVYLCASSLNAGEYFGAGTRLSVL.

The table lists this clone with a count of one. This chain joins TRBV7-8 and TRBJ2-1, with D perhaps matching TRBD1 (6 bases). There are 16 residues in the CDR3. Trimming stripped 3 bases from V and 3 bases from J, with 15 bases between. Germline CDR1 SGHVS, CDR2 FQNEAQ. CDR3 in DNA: TGTGCCAGCAGCTTTTCTCGTGGGGACAACTACAATGAGCAGTTCTTC. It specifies CASSFSRGDNYNEQFF.

CDR3 coding DNA: TGTGCCAGCAGCGGACTCTCCGGGACAGGTGCTGGAAAACTGTTTTTT. Encoded protein: CASSGLSGTGAGKLFF. The chain uses TRBV9 and TRBJ1-4; 8 positions match TRBD1. CDR3 length: 16 amino acids. V shed 3 bases and J 10 bases; nucleotides not matched to a gene: 14. The germline V gene encodes CDR1 SGDLS and CDR2 YYNGEE. Variable domain in full (rest from reference TRBV9 and TRBJ1-4): DSGVTQTPKHLITATGQRVTLRCSPRSGDLSVYWYQQSLDQGLQFLIQYYNGEERAKGNILERFSAQQFPDLHSELNLSSLELGDSALYFCASSGLSGTGAGKLFFGSGTQLSVL.

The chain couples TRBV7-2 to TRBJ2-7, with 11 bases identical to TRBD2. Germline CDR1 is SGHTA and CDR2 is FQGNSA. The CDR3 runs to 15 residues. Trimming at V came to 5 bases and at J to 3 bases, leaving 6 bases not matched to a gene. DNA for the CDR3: TGTGCCAGCAGCCCGACTAGCGGGAAAGGCTACGAGCAGTACTTC. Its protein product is CASSPTSGKGYEQYF.

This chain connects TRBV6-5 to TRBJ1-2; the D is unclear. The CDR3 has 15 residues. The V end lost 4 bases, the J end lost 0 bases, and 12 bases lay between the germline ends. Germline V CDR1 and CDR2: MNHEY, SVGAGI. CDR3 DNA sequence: TGTGCCAGCAGTTTCAACAGAGACGCTAACTATGGCTACACCTTC. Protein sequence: CASSFNRDANYGYTF.

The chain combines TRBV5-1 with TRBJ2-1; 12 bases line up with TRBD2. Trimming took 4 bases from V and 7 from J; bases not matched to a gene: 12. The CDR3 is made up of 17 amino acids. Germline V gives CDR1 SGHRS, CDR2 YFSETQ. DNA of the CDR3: TGCGCCAGCAGCCCCACCCTAGCGGGAGGGAGGGGAAATGAGCAGTTCTTC. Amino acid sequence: CASSPTLAGGRGNEQFF.

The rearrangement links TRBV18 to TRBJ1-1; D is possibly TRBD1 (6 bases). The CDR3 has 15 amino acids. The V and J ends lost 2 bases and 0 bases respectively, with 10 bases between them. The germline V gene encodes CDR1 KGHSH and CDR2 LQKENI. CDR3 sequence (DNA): TGTGCCAGCTCACCATCAGGGGTCCTGAACACTGAAGCTTTCTTT. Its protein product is CASSPSGVLNTEAFF.

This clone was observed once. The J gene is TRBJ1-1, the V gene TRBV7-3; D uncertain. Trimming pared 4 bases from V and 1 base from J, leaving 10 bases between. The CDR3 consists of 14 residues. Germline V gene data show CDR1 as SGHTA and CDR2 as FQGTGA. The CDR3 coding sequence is TGTGCCAGCAGCTCCTCGCAGTCGAACACTGAAGCTTTCTTT. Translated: CASSSSQSNTEAFF.

CDR3 DNA sequence: TGTGCCAGCAGCCTATCCCCGGTTTATACGCAGTATTTT. Its protein is CASSLSPVYTQYF. The V call is TRBV27, the J call TRBJ2-3; D remains unclear. The CDR3 runs to 13 residues. CDR1 is MNHEY, CDR2 SMNVEV, per germline (reference sequence). Trimming took off 6 bases at V and 7 bases at J, with 14 bases between the two ends.

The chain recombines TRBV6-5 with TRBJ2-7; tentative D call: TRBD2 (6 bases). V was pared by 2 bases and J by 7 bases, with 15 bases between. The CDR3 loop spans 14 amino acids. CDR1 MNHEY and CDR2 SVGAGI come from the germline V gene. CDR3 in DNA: TGTGCCAGCAGTTACGATCGGAGGGCCGGAGAGCAGTACTTC. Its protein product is CASSYDRRAGEQYF.

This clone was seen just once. CDR3 coding DNA: TGTGCCAGCAGCGATTTATCTAGCGACCACAATGAGCAGTTCTTC. This translates into CASSDLSSDHNEQFF. The chain is built from TRBV25-1 and TRBJ2-1; TRBD2 is a possible D gene (6 bases). V was pared by 6 bases and J by 5 bases, with 17 bases between. Germline CDR1 and CDR2: MGHDK and SYGVNS. The CDR3 extends over 15 amino acids. Supplemented by reference TRBV25-1 and TRBJ2-1, the full variable domain reads EADIYQTPRYLVIGTGKKITLECSQTMGHDKMYWYQQDPGMELHLIHYSYGVNSTEKGDLSSESTVSRIRTEHFPLTLESARPSHTSQYLCASSDLSSDHNEQFFGPGTRLTVL.

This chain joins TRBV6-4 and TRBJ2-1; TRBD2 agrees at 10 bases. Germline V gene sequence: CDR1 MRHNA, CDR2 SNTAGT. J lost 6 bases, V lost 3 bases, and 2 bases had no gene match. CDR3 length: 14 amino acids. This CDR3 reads CASSEAGGFNEQFF. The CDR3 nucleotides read TGTGCCAGCAGTGAAGCGGGAGGGTTCAATGAGCAGTTCTTC.

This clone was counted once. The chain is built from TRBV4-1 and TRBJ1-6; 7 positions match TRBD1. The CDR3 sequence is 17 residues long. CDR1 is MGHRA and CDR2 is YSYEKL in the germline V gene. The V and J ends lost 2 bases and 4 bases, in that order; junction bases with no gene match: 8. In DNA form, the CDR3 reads TGCGCCAGCAGCCAACCCCGGGACAGCGTGTATAATTCACCCCTCCACTTT. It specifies CASSQPRDSVYNSPLHF.

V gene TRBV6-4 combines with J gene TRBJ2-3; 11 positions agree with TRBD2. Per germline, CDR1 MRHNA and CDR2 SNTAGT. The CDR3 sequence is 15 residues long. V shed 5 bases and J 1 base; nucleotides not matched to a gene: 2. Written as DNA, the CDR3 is TGTGCCAGCAGTACTAGCGGGAGTCGCACAGATACGCAGTATTTT. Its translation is CASSTSGSRTDTQYF.

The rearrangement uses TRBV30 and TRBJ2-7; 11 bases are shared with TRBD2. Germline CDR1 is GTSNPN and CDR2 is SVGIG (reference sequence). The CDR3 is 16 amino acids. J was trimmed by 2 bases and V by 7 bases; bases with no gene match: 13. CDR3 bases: TGTGCCTCCGCCGGACTAGCGGGTAGACCGCCCTACGAGCAGTACTTC. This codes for CASAGLAGRPPYEQYF.

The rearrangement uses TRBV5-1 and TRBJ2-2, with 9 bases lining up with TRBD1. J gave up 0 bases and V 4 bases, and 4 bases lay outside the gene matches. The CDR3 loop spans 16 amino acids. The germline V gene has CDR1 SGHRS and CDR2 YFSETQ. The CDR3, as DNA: TGCGCCAGCAGCATCGGGACAGGGCCGAACACCGGGGAGCTGTTTTTT. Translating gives CASSIGTGPNTGELFF.